This T cell receptor (beta chain) stems from a study of siplizumab effects on memory and regulatory T cells. Profiling relied on immunoSEQ multiplex PCR, and the TCRdb table lists in-frame clones only, not all of them. In the table there are 100,000 to 110,000 clones, approximately 94% of which are singletons. Trimming cost V 3 bases and J 6 bases, with 17 bases left between them. The CDR3 covers 15 residues. Per germline, CDR1 LNHDA and CDR2 SQIVND (reference sequence). The TCR originated in a human donor in good health. The sequenced sample consisted of non-Treg CD4+ T cells sorted from blood. The genes are TRBV19 and TRBJ1-2; D uncertain. In DNA, the CDR3 is TGTGCCAGTAGTATTTTTGTTGGCAGCAAAGATGGCTACACCTTC. It encodes CASSIFVGSKDGYTF.